These T cell receptor beta chains were read from a single sample in a study of T cell repertoires in cytomegalovirus infection. TCRdb re-analysed the reads in MiXCR, keeping a single row per CDR3 protein. The sample lists about 700,000 distinct CDR3 sequences; around 30% were seen once. These receptors are not linked to any known antigen. Source: cultured PBMCs, taken from culture after CMV antigen stimulation. The receptor set was obtained from a human donor in good health (CMV status not recorded). Some clones in this sample may be carry-over from other donors' samples. Each CDR3 is given with its conserved first and last residue. The D gene is left open where the match is weak. A clone size is listed for some rows: how often the clone was seen (once, few, many), or a class if it is expanded.

TRBJ2-6 | - | many | TRBV6-2/TRBV6-3 | CASEFGAGANVLTF | TGTGCCAGCGAATTTGGGGCTGGGGCCAACGTCCTGACTTTC
TRBJ2-7 | - | - | TRBV6-5 | CASGRTSEQYF | TGTGCCTCAGGACGTACAAGCGAGCAGTACTTC
TRBJ2-2 | - | many | TRBV7-2 | CASRDTGELFF | TGTGCCAGCCGTGACACCGGGGAGCTGTTTTTT
TRBJ2-5 | - | - | TRBV7-2 | CASSLTARETQYF | TGTGCCAGCAGCCTCACGGCGCGAGAGACCCAGTACTTC
TRBJ2-5 | TRBD2 | many | TRBV7-2 | CASSFQRGAGETQYF | TGTGCCAGCAGCTTCCAGCGGGGGGCTGGGGAGACCCAGTACTTC
TRBJ1-2 | - | - | TRBV20-1 | CSAAQVRWASVGGYTF | TGCAGTGCCGCTCAGGTACGCTGGGCGAGCGTCGGTGGCTACACCTTC
TRBJ1-1 | - | many | TRBV7-2 | CASSLAWRSDTEAFF | TGTGCCAGCAGCTTAGCGTGGCGGTCGGACACTGAAGCTTTCTTT
TRBJ2-7 | TRBD2 | - | TRBV5-1 | CASSPRSGLAGYEQYF | TGCGCCAGCAGTCCGCGGTCGGGACTAGCAGGCTACGAGCAGTACTTC
TRBJ1-3 | - | - | TRBV10-3 | CATRYVSPGNTIYF | TGTGCCACCCGCTACGTCTCCCCTGGAAACACCATATATTTT
TRBJ1-1 | TRBD1 | once | TRBV20-1 | CSAPDRGTNTEAFF | TGCAGTGCACCGGACAGGGGTACGAACACTGAAGCTTTCTTT
TRBJ1-5 | - | - | TRBV5-4 | CASSYDPAVQPQHF | TGTGCCAGCAGCTACGACCCGGCGGTGCAGCCCCAGCATTTT
TRBJ2-2 | TRBD1 | - | TRBV5-1 | CASSWGQTNTGELFF | TGCGCCAGCAGCTGGGGACAGACGAACACCGGGGAGCTGTTTTTT
TRBJ2-5 | - | many | TRBV7-2 | CASTGDVGETQYF | TGTGCCAGCACCGGGGATGTGGGAGAGACCCAGTACTTC
TRBJ2-3 | TRBD2 | many | TRBV7-8 | CASSIRGGLVTDTQYF | TGTGCCAGCAGCATTAGAGGGGGACTAGTGACAGATACGCAGTATTTT
TRBJ1-4 | - | - | TRBV15 | CATSRDMINEKLFF | TGTGCCACCAGCAGAGATATGATAAATGAAAAACTGTTTTTT
TRBJ1-1 | - | - | TRBV19 | CASNDGTGITEAFF | TGTGCCAGTAACGACGGTACAGGGATCACTGAAGCTTTCTTT
TRBJ1-3 | - | many | TRBV7-2 | CASSLESGGNTIYF | TGTGCCAGCAGCTTAGAATCAGGGGGAAACACCATATATTTT
TRBJ1-2 | - | - | TRBV7-2 | CASSLVIWDSYGYTF | TGTGCCAGCAGCTTAGTCATATGGGACTCCTATGGCTACACCTTC
TRBJ1-5 | - | - | TRBV6-1 | CASRDTGGGQPQHF | TGTGCCAGCAGGGACACCGGAGGAGGTCAGCCCCAGCATTTT
TRBJ2-5 | - | - | TRBV4-1 | CASSLKGVETQYF | TGCGCCAGCAGCCTAAAGGGGGTAGAGACCCAGTACTTC
TRBJ2-1 | TRBD2 | few | TRBV6-2/TRBV6-3 | CASRRLAGEVNEQFF | TGTGCCAGCAGAAGACTAGCGGGAGAAGTCAATGAGCAGTTCTTC
TRBJ2-5 | - | - | TRBV20-1 | CSARVDGSETQYF | TGCAGTGCTAGAGTGGACGGGAGTGAGACCCAGTACTTC
TRBJ2-3 | - | few | TRBV7-9 | CASSRGQAVDTQYF | TGTGCCAGCAGCCGCGGGCAGGCGGTAGATACGCAGTATTTT
TRBJ1-1 | - | - | TRBV19 | CASSISKAEMKAFF | TGTGCCAGTAGTATTTCCAAGGCGGAAATGAAGGCTTTCTTT
TRBJ1-2 | - | few | TRBV7-6 | CASSLRARADVYGYTF | TGTGCCAGCAGCTTAAGGGCTCGGGCCGATGTATATGGCTACACCTTC
TRBJ1-5 | - | - | TRBV11-2 | CASSLEEGFGQPQHF | TGTGCCAGCAGCTTAGAGGAGGGGTTCGGTCAGCCCCAGCATTTT
TRBJ2-1 | - | - | TRBV7-6 | CASSSWRGNEQFF | TGTGCCAGCAGTTCTTGGCGGGGCAATGAGCAGTTCTTC
TRBJ2-1 | TRBD2 | - | TRBV19 | CATLAGDDNEQFF | TGTGCCACCCTAGCGGGGGACGACAATGAGCAGTTCTTC
TRBJ1-1 | - | few | TRBV7-9 | CASSTGIGVTEAFF | TGTGCCAGCAGCACCGGGATAGGGGTAACTGAAGCTTTCTTT
TRBJ2-3 | - | many | TRBV7-2 | CASSSRASQGTDTQYF | TGTGCCAGCAGCTCGCGAGCTAGTCAGGGGACAGATACGCAGTATTTT